The following is a T cell receptor (beta chain) sequence with its context. The V gene's germline CDR1 is MNHNS and CDR2 SASEGT. The length of the CDR3 is 13 residues. Between the trimmed V and J ends, which lost 8 bases and 0 bases, there was a span of 5 bases. This sample stems from a study of patients and donors after allogeneic stem cell transplantation. TCRdb re-called the RT-PCR reads with MiXCR, one entry per CDR3 protein. The sample lists hundreds of thousands of distinct CDR3 sequences, less than 15% seen once, with around 10% in the top ten. The chain joins TRBV6-1 to TRBJ2-6; no reliable D call. The specimen sequenced was blood, either unsorted or a sorted T cell fraction (not recorded which). The origin of this receptor is a human donor who was either an allogeneic HSCT recipient or a stem cell or donor lymphocyte infusion donor (not recorded which). It is not recorded whose cells these are; they may come from a transplant donor. CDR3 region: CASGISGANVLTF. Written as DNA, the CDR3 is TGTGCCAGCGGAATCTCTGGGGCCAACGTCCTGACTTTC.